These T cell receptor beta chains were read from a single sample in a study of T cell responses to AZD1222 COVID-19 vaccine. Here immunoSEQ multiplex PCR was the method, and the copy in TCRdb shows in-frame clones only, minus some. The top ten hold under 2% of the sample, which has 150,000 or so clones, 85% to 95% seen once. Here the sequenced sample was peripheral blood, taken on day 0 of AZD1222 vaccination. The receptors shown here come from an adult in good health. CDR3s include the opening cysteine and the closing phenylalanine or tryptophan. D genes are given only for firm matches. Clone size appears in some rows only: once, few, many, or a class for an expanded clone.

abundance	d_gene	j_gene	v_gene	CDR3nt	CDR3aa
.	.	TRBJ2-3	TRBV4-2	TGTGCCAGCAGCCAAGTTCTAGGAGGGGCCACAGATACGCAGTATTTT	CASSQVLGGATDTQYF
few	TRBD2	TRBJ2-1	TRBV5-1	TGCGCCAGCAGCCTCGGACTAGCGGGAGGTACTGAGCAGTTCTTC	CASSLGLAGGTEQFF
.	.	TRBJ2-7	TRBV29-1	TGCAGCGTCGGCTTATCCCTAGCCCGGTACGAGCAGTACTTC	CSVGLSLARYEQYF
medium-sized	.	TRBJ1-1	TRBV7-3	TGTGCCAGCAGCTTAAGACAGAATCACCTCCAGGATAAAACGAACACTGAAGCTTTCTTT	CASSLRQNHLQDKTNTEAFF
.	.	TRBJ1-3	TRBV23-1	TGCGCCAGCAGTCAATCTGCAGGGAGCTCTGGAAACACCATATATTTT	CASSQSAGSSGNTIYF
.	.	TRBJ1-1	TRBV28	TGTGCCAGCAGTCCCCTTTCTCGGGAAGCTTTCTTT	CASSPLSREAFF
.	.	TRBJ1-5	TRBV6-5	TGTGCCAGCAGTTCTACGCGCTGGAAGCCCCAGCATTTT	CASSSTRWKPQHF
.	.	TRBJ2-7	TRBV5-1	TGCGCCAGCAGCCGGACTTCCACCTACGAGCAGTACTTC	CASSRTSTYEQYF
once	TRBD1	TRBJ2-7	TRBV6-5	TGTGCCAGCAGCCCCAGGGGGCACTCCTACGAGCAGTACTTC	CASSPRGHSYEQYF
.	.	TRBJ2-7	TRBV6-6	TGTGCCAGCAGTAAGAACGAATACGAGCAGTACTTC	CASSKNEYEQYF
.	.	TRBJ1-5	TRBV2	TGTGCCAGCAATATGGACGGGTATAGCAATCAGCCCCAGCATTTT	CASNMDGYSNQPQHF
.	.	TRBJ2-7	TRBV2	TGTGCCAGCAGTGTGTGGGGCAGGGAGACGGACGAGCAGTACTTC	CASSVWGRETDEQYF
.	.	TRBJ2-7	TRBV14	TGTGCCAGCAGCCAGGGACAAATCTACGAGCAGTACTTC	CASSQGQIYEQYF
.	TRBD2	TRBJ2-7	TRBV3-1/TRBV3-2	TGTGCCAGCAGTCCGACTAGCGGGAGGCAGGAGCAGTACTTC	CASSPTSGRQEQYF
.	.	TRBJ2-1	TRBV7-3	TGTGCCAGCAGCTTAAGAGGGGGTGATGAGCAGTTCTTC	CASSLRGGDEQFF
.	TRBD2	TRBJ2-7	TRBV10-3	TGTGCCATCAGTGAAGCGGGGAACATCTACGAGCAGTACTTC	CAISEAGNIYEQYF
.	.	TRBJ1-1	TRBV29-1	TGCAGCGTTGATCAGGTCGGCCGAATGAACACTGAAGCTTTCTTT	CSVDQVGRMNTEAFF
.	.	TRBJ2-1	TRBV5-6	TGTGCCAGCAGCTTGGGGGTAGCCTATGAGCAGTTCTTC	CASSLGVAYEQFF
.	TRBD1	TRBJ1-1	TRBV19	TGTGCCAGCTGGGGACAGCTGAACACTGAAGCTTTCTTT	CASWGQLNTEAFF
.	.	TRBJ1-3	TRBV3-1/TRBV3-2	TGTGCCAGCAGCCAAGATTTAGGAGTGGGAAACACCATATATTTT	CASSQDLGVGNTIYF
few	TRBD1	TRBJ2-7	TRBV5-1	TGCGCCAGCAGCTCCTCGGACAGGGGGCACTACGAGCAGTACTTC	CASSSSDRGHYEQYF
.	TRBD1	TRBJ1-1	TRBV6-5	TGTGCCAGCAGTTTCATATCAGGGGGACGCCGGACTGAAGCTTTCTTT	CASSFISGGRRTEAFF
.	TRBD2	TRBJ2-7	TRBV5-1	TGCGCCAGCAGCCCCGTAGCGGGAGGGGCTGACTACGAGCAGTACTTC	CASSPVAGGADYEQYF
.	TRBD1	TRBJ1-4	TRBV29-1	TGCAGCGCGGGACAGGGGGATGAAAAACTGTTTTTT	CSAGQGDEKLFF
.	.	TRBJ1-2	TRBV10-3	TGTGCCATCAGTGAGTCTGGCGGTGACTATGGCTACACCTTC	CAISESGGDYGYTF
.	TRBD1	TRBJ1-3	TRBV5-1	TGCGCCAGCAGCTTGCAGGGGGCGAGCTCTGGAAACACCATATATTTT	CASSLQGASSGNTIYF
.	.	TRBJ1-1	TRBV27	TGTGCCAGCAGTCTCCTAGGCGCCGGGATCAAGAACACTGAAGCTTTCTTT	CASSLLGAGIKNTEAFF
.	.	TRBJ1-1	TRBV3-1/TRBV3-2	TGTGCCAGCAGCCAAGCAAGGAGGGGTACTGAAGCTTTCTTT	CASSQARRGTEAFF
once	.	TRBJ1-1	TRBV4-1	TGCGCCAGCAGCCAAACACAGGGACAATATCCTGAAGCTTTCTTT	CASSQTQGQYPEAFF
.	.	TRBJ2-1	TRBV3-1/TRBV3-2	TGTGCCAGCAGCCAAGGGACTAATCTCTACAATGAGCAGTTCTTC	CASSQGTNLYNEQFF
.	TRBD1	TRBJ1-1	TRBV10-3	TGTGCCACAGGACAGGTGAACACTGAAGCTTTCTTT	CATGQVNTEAFF
.	.	TRBJ1-1	TRBV9	TGTGCCAGCGGACCTCCACCGGAAGGGATGAACACTGAAGCTTTCTTT	CASGPPPEGMNTEAFF
.	.	TRBJ1-2	TRBV14	TGTGCCAGCAGCCAAGGGATAAGTAGCTATGGCTACACCTTC	CASSQGISSYGYTF
.	TRBD1	TRBJ2-7	TRBV2	TGTGCCGCGTTTGAGGGGACAGCCCGCAACGAGCAGTACTTC	CAAFEGTARNEQYF
.	.	TRBJ2-2	TRBV15	TGTGCCACCAGGTACAATCCGGGACAAACTAACACCGGGGAGCTGTTTTTT	CATRYNPGQTNTGELFF
.	TRBD2	TRBJ2-3	TRBV6-4	TGTGCCAGCAGTGACTGGGGGGGTGAAGATACGCAGTATTTT	CASSDWGGEDTQYF
.	.	TRBJ2-7	TRBV10-3	TGTGCCATCAGTGCAGGGGCCCACGAGCAGTACTTC	CAISAGAHEQYF
.	.	TRBJ2-1	TRBV5-1	TGCGCCAGCAGCGTACAATCCGGGGCCTACAATGAGCAGTTCTTC	CASSVQSGAYNEQFF
.	.	TRBJ2-5	TRBV5-1	TGCGCCAGCAGCTTGCCCCCGGTGGAGACCCAGTACTTC	CASSLPPVETQYF
.	.	TRBJ2-2	TRBV7-8	TGTGCCAGCAGCTTACGGGGGCCATACACCGGGGAGCTGTTTTTT	CASSLRGPYTGELFF
.	.	TRBJ1-5	TRBV19	TGTGCCAGTAGTATCCCCCCTCTACCAACCCAGCATTTT	CASSIPPLPTQHF
.	.	TRBJ2-7	TRBV6-5	TGTGCCAGCGTCGACACCGACTCCTACGAGCAGTACTTC	CASVDTDSYEQYF
.	.	TRBJ1-2	TRBV5-1	TGCGCCAGCAGCGACAGGTTTAACTATGGCTACACCTTC	CASSDRFNYGYTF
.	TRBD1	TRBJ1-1	TRBV29-1	TGCAGCGTAAACGACAGGGCCACTGAAGCTTTCTTT	CSVNDRATEAFF
.	TRBD1	TRBJ1-3	TRBV5-1	TGCGCCAGCAGCAGAACAGGGGGCTTTGGAAACACCATATATTTT	CASSRTGGFGNTIYF